The source of this T cell receptor beta chain is a study of tumor-infiltrating lymphocytes in primary liver carcinoma. Turning to the study itself: Ages ranged from 30 to 69, with HCC or mixed HCC-cholangiocarcinoma. Staging of the tumors gave T1-T3 N0M0, with widths of 4.2 to 10 cm. Study observations and caveats: The overlap of tumor-adjacent and tumor-blood pairs was smaller than that of tumor region pairs.

Worth noting for this clonotype: Its target is unknown. The junction departs from the called germline gene at one end, perhaps through a read error.

A primer matching the constant region was used to make TCR beta cDNA from 500 to 650 ng of total RNA. Generation of the TCR beta libraries relied on three nested multiplex PCR rounds using slightly modified ARM-PCR. TCRdb recomputed calls from the multiplex PCR reads with MiXCR, one row per CDR3 protein. The repertoire holds 50,000 to 65,000 distinct CDR3 sequences, with over 60% as singletons. Starting material for RNA and DNA co-extraction consisted of about 17-30 mg of unsorted bulk tissue. Input material: liver tumor tissue from sampling region 4. Subset given: tumor region T4, right-lateral pole. This sequence was found in a man aged 35-49 years with primary liver carcinoma and hepatitis B virus infection.

The CDR3 DNA reads TGTGCCAGCAGCCCCCCTCCCATCTCCTACAATGAGAAGTTCTTC. Protein sequence: CASSPPPISYNEKFF. V usage is TRBV28 and J usage is TRBJ2-1; no reliable D call. Germline V gene lookup returns CDR1 MDHEN and CDR2 SYDVKM. The CDR3 spans 15 residues.